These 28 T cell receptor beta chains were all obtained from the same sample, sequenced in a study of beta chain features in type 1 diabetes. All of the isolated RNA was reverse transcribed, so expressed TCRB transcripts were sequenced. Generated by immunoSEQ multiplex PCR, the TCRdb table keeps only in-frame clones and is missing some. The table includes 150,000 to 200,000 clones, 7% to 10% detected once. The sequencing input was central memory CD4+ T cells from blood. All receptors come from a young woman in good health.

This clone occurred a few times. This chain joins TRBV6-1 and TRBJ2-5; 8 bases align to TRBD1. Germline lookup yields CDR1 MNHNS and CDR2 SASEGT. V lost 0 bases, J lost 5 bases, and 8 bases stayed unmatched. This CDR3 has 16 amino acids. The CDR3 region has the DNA TGTGCCAGCAGTGAAGCCCTGCAGGGGGCGAGGGAGACCCAGTACTTC. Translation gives CASSEALQGARETQYF.

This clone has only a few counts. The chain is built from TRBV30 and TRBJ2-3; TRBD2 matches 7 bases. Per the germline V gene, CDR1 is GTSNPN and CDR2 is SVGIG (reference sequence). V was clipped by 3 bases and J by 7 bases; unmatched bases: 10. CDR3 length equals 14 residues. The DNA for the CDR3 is TGTGCCTGGAGGGGAGGACCGGGAGGAAATACGCAGTATTTT. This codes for CAWRGGPGGNTQYF.

CDR3 residues: CAWSPHPGQGSFRSPLHF. CDR3 bases: TGTGCCTGGAGTCCCCACCCGGGACAGGGGTCTTTTCGATCACCCCTCCACTTT. The V call is TRBV30, the J call TRBJ1-6; TRBD1 agrees at 10 bases. Germline CDR1 is GTSNPN and CDR2 is SVGIG (reference sequence). The CDR3 is 18 amino acids. Trimming removed 2 bases from V and 10 bases from J; junction bases left unmatched: 17.

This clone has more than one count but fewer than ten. Here the CDR3 DNA reads TGCAGCGTTGGGCAGGGGGTAGCTAACTATGGCTACACCTTC. Translating gives CSVGQGVANYGYTF. The chain combines TRBV29-1 with TRBJ1-2, with 7 bases that match TRBD1. With 4 bases clipped from V and 0 bases from J, the junction kept 5 bases outside the gene matches. Per the germline V gene, CDR1 is SQVTM and CDR2 is ANQGSEA. The CDR3 length is 14 residues.

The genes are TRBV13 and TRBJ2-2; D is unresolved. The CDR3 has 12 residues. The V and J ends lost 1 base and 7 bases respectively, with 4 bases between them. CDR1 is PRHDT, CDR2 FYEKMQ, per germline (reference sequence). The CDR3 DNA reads TGTGCCAGCAGCTTAGTAAACGGGGAGCTGTTTTTT. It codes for CASSLVNGELFF.

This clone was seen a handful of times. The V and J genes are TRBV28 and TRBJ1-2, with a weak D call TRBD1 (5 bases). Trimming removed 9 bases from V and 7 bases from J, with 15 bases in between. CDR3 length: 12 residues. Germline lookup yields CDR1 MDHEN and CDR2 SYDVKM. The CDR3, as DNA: TGTGCCAGTGTGGGAGCGGGGGGTGGCTACACCTTC. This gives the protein CASVGAGGGYTF.

The chain's CDR3 is CASSERNRGGDTQYF. The CDR3 coding sequence is TGCGCCAGCAGTGAAAGGAATAGGGGAGGGGATACGCAGTATTTT. V and J are TRBV4-3 and TRBJ2-3; 7 bases match TRBD2. This CDR3 is 15 amino acids long. After removal of 6 bases from V and 6 bases from J, the junction contained 12 bases not matched to a gene. Germline CDR1 LGHNA, CDR2 YSLEER.

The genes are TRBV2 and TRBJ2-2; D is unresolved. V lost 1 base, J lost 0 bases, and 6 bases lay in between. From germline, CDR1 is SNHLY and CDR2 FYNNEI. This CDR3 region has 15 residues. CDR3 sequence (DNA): TGTGCCAGCAGTGAAGTCTACCCGAACACCGGGGAGCTGTTTTTT. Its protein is CASSEVYPNTGELFF.

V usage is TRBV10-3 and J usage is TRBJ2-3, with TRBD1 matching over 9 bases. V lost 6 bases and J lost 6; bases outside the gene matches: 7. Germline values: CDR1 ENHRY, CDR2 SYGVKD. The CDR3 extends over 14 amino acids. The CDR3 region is CAIRPGQGLDTQYF. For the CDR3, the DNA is TGTGCCATCAGGCCGGGACAGGGTCTCGATACGCAGTATTTT.

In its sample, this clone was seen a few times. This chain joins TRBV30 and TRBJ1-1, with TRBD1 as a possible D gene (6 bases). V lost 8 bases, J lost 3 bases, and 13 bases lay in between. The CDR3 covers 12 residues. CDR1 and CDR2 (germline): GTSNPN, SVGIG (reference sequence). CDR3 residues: CAHGGGDTEAFF. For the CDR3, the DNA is TGTGCCCACGGGGGGGGCGACACTGAAGCTTTCTTT.

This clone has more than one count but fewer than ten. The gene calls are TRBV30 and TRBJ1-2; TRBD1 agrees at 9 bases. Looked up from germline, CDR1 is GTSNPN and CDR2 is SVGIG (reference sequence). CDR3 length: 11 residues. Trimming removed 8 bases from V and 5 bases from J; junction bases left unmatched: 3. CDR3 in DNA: TGTGCCCGGACAGGGGAGTATGGCTACACCTTC. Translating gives CARTGEYGYTF.

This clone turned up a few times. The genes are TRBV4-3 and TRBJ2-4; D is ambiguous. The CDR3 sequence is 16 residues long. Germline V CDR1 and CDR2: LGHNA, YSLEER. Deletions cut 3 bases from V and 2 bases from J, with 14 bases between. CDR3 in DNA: TGCGCCAGCAGCCAGGGCCCCGTCGTAACCAAAAACATTCAGTACTTC. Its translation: CASSQGPVVTKNIQYF.

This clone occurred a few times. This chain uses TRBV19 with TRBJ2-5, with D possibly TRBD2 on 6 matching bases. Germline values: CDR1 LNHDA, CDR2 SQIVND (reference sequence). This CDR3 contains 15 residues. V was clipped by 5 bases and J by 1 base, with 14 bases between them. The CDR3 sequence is CASSSRDFTQETQYF. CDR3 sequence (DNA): TGTGCCAGTAGTTCGAGGGACTTTACCCAAGAGACCCAGTACTTC.

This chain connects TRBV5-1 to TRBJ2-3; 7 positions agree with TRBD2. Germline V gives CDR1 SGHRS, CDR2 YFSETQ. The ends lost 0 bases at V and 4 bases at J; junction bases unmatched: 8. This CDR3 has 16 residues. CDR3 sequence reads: CASSLAAGDLSDTQYF. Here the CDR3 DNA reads TGCGCCAGCAGCTTGGCTGCGGGGGACCTTTCAGATACGCAGTATTTT.

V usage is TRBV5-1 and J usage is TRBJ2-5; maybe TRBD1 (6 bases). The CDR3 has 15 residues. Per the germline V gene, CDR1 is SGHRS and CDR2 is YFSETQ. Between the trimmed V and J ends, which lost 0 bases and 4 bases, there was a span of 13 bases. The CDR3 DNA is TGCGCCAGCAGCTTGGGGAGACAGGTTAGAGAGACCCAGTACTTC. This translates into CASSLGRQVRETQYF.

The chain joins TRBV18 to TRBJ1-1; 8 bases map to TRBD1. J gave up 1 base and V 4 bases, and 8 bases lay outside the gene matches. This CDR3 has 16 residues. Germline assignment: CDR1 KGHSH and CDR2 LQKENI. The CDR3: CASSLGQGLTNTEAFF. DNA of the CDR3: TGTGCCAGCTCACTAGGACAGGGACTAACGAACACTGAAGCTTTCTTT.

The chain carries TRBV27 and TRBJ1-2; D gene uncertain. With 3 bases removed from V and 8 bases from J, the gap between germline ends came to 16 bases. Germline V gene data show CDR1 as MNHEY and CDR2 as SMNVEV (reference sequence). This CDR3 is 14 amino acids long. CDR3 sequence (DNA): TGTGCCAGCAGTTTCACGGGGTATGGCCAAGGCTACACCTTC. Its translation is CASSFTGYGQGYTF.

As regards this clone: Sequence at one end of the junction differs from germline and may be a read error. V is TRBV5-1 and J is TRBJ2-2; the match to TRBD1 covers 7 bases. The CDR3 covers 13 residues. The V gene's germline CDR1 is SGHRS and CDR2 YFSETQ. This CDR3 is CACRQGSTGELFF. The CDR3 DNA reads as TGCGCCTGCAGACAGGGTTCCACCGGGGAGCTGTTTTTT.

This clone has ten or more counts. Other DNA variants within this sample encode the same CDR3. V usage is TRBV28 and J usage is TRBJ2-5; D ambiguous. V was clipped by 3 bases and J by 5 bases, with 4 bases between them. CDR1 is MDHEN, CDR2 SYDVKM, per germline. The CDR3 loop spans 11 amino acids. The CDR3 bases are TGTGCCAGCAGTTTGAGGGAGACCCAGTACTTC. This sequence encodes CASSLRETQYF.

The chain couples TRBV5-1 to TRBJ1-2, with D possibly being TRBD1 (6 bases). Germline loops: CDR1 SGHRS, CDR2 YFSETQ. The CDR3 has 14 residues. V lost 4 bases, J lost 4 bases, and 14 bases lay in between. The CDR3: CASSPPDRGYGYTF. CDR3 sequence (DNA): TGCGCCAGCAGCCCGCCGGACAGAGGCTATGGCTACACCTTC.

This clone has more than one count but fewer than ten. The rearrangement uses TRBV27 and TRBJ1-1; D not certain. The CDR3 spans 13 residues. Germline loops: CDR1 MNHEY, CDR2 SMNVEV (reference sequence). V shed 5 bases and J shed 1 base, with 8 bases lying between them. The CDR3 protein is CASSLLWNTEAFF. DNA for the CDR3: TGTGCCAGCAGTCTCCTCTGGAACACTGAAGCTTTCTTT.

DNA for the CDR3: TGCGCCAGCAGCTTGGCCGTGACAGGGGTCGGGGCTGAAGCTTTCTTT. It specifies CASSLAVTGVGAEAFF. The genes are TRBV5-1 and TRBJ1-1; 8 positions agree with TRBD1. J was trimmed by 6 bases and V by 0 bases; bases with no gene match: 10. This CDR3 region has 16 residues. Per the germline V gene, CDR1 is SGHRS and CDR2 is YFSETQ.

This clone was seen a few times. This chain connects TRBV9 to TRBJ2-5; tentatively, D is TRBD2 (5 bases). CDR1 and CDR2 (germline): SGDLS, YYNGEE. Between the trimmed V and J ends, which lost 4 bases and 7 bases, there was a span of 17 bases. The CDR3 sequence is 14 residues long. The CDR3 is CASSIQDRGGTQYF. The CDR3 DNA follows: TGTGCCAGCAGCATCCAGGACCGGGGTGGGACCCAGTACTTC.

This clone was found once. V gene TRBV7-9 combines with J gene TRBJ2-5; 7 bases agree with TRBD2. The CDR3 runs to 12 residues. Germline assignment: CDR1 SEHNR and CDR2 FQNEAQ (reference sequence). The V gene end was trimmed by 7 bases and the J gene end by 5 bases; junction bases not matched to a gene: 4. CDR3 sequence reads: CASTAGVETQYF. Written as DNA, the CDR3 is TGTGCCAGCACGGCGGGAGTGGAGACCCAGTACTTC.

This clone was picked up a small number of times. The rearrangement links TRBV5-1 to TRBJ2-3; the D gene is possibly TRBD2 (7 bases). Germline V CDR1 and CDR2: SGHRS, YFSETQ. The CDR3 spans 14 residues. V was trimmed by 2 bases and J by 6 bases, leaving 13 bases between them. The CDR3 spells CASSLGGGDDTQYF. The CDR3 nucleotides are TGCGCCAGCAGCTTAGGAGGGGGGGATGATACGCAGTATTTT.

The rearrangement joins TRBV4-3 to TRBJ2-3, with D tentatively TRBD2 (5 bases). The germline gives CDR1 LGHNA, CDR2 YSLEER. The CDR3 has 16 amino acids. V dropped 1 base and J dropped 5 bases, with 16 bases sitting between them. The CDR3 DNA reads TGCGCCAGCAGCCAAGCGGCTTTGCGGGTCGGAGATACGCAGTATTTT. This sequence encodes CASSQAALRVGDTQYF.

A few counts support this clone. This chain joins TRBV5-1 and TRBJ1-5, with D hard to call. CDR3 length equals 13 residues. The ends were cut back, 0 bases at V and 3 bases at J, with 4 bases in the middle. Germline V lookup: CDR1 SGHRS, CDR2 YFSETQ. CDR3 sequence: CASSLGDNQPQHF. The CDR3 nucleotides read TGCGCCAGCAGCTTGGGAGACAATCAGCCCCAGCATTTT.

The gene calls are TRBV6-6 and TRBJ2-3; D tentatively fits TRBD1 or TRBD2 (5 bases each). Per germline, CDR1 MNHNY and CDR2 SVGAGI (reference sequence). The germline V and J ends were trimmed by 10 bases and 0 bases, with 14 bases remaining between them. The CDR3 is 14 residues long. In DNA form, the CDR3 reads TGTGCCATCAGAGGGGCTTTTAGCACAGATACGCAGTATTTT. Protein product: CAIRGAFSTDTQYF.